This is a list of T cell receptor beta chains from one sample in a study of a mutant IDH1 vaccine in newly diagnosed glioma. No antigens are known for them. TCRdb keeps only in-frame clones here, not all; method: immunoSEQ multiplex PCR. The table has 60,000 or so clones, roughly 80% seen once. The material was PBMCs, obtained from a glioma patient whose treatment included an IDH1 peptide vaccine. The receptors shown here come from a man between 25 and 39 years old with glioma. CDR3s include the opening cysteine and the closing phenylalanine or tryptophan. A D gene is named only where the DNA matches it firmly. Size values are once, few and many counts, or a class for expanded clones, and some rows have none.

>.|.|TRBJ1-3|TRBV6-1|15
CASSEALPGHCTIYF
TGTGCCAGCAGTGAAGCGCTTCCGGGCCATTGCACCATATATTTT
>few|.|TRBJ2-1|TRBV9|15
CASSVGGGPSHEQFF
TGTGCCAGCAGCGTGGGCGGGGGCCCCTCCCATGAGCAGTTCTTC
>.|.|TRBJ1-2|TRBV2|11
CASRVGVGHPF
TGTGCCAGCAGGGTCGGCGTGGGGCATCCCTTC
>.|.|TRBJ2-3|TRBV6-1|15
CASSESVGAADTQYF
TGTGCCAGCAGTGAAAGCGTGGGGGCGGCAGATACGCAGTATTTT
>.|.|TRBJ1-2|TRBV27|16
CASSLKGSPLVSGYTF
TGTGCCAGCAGTTTAAAAGGGTCACCGCTCGTAAGCGGCTACACCTTC
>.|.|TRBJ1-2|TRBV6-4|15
CASSVGRGSMYGYTF
TGTGCCAGCAGTGTGGGCAGGGGCTCAATGTATGGCTACACCTTC
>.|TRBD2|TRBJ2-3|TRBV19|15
CASSRLAGRYDTQYF
TGTGCCAGTAGTAGGCTAGCGGGGCGGTACGATACGCAGTATTTT
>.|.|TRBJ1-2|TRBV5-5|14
CASSLEWGSYGYTF
TGTGCCAGCAGCTTGGAATGGGGGTCCTATGGCTACACCTTC
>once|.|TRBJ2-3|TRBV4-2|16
CASSHGGRGNTDTQYF
TGTGCCAGCAGCCACGGGGGGCGGGGAAACACAGATACGCAGTATTTT
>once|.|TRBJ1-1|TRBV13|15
CASKGGLRRNTEAFF
TGTGCCAGCAAGGGGGGCCTCCGGCGGAACACTGAAGCTTTCTTT
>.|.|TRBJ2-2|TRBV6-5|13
CASRLGAAGELFF
TGTGCCAGCAGACTCGGGGCAGCCGGGGAGCTGTTTTTT
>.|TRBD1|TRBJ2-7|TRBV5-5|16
CASNLGQGALSYEQYF
TGTGCCAGCAACTTGGGACAGGGGGCGCTGAGCTACGAGCAGTACTTC
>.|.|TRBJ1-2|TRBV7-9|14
CASSLWTANYGYTF
TGTGCCAGCAGCTTATGGACAGCTAACTATGGCTACACCTTC
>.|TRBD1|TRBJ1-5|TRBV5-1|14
CASSLGQGDQPQHF
TGCGCCAGCAGCCTGGGACAGGGGGATCAGCCCCAGCATTTT
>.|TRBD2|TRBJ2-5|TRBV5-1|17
CASSFGTSGGARETQYF
TGCGCCAGCAGCTTTGGGACTAGCGGGGGGGCCAGAGAGACCCAGTACTTC
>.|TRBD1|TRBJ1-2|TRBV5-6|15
CASSLAGQSNYGYTF
TGTGCCAGCAGCTTGGCGGGACAGAGTAACTATGGCTACACCTTC
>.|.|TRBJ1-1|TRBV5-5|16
CASSFLPQQGNTEAFF
TGTGCCAGCAGCTTCCTCCCCCAACAGGGGAACACTGAAGCTTTCTTT
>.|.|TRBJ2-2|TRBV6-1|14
CASTLGGGTGELFF
TGTGCCAGCACCCTGGGGGGAGGCACCGGGGAGCTGTTTTTT
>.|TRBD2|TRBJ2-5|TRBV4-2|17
CASSQAGTSLRQETQYF
TGTGCCAGCAGCCAAGCCGGGACTAGTTTACGCCAAGAGACCCAGTACTTC
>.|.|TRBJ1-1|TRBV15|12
CATSRVVGEAFF
TGTGCCACCAGCAGAGTTGTGGGTGAAGCTTTCTTT
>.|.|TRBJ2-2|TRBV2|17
CASSEPGDLQNTGELFF
TGTGCCAGCAGTGAACCAGGGGACCTTCAGAACACCGGGGAGCTGTTTTTT
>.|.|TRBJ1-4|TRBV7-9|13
CASSLTLNEKLFF
TGTGCCAGCAGCTTAACCCTTAATGAAAAACTGTTTTTT
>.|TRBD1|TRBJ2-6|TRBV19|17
CASSAPRTGAGANVLTF
TGTGCCAGTAGTGCCCCCCGTACAGGGGCTGGGGCCAACGTCCTGACTTTC
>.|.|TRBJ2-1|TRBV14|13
CASSHTWDVRQFF
TGTGCCAGCAGCCATACCTGGGACGTCCGGCAGTTCTTC
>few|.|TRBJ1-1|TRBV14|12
CASSQVNRQTFF
TGTGCCAGCAGCCAAGTAAACAGGCAGACTTTCTTT
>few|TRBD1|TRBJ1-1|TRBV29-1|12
CSAGGVGTEAFF
TGCAGCGCAGGGGGCGTAGGGACTGAAGCTTTCTTT
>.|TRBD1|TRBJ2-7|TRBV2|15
CASSPTDRVSDEQYF
TGTGCCAGCAGCCCCACCGACAGGGTGTCTGACGAGCAGTACTTC
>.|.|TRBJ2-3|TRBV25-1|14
CASRSQGERDTQYF
TGTGCCAGCAGATCGCAGGGTGAGAGAGATACGCAGTATTTT
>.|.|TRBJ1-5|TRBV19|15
CASSIFEGENQPQHF
TGTGCCAGTAGTATATTTGAAGGGGAAAATCAGCCCCAGCATTTT
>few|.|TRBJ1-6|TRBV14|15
CASSPGVIGNSPLHF
TGTGCCAGCAGCCCCGGGGTGATAGGCAATTCACCCCTCCACTTT
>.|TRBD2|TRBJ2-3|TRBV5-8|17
CASSSGLAGGLADTQYF
TGTGCCAGCAGCTCGGGACTAGCGGGGGGGCTCGCAGATACGCAGTATTTT
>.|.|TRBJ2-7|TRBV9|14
CASSPRLAGYEQYF
TGTGCCAGCAGCCCCCGTTTAGCCGGCTACGAGCAGTACTTC